What follows are 23 T cell receptor beta chains derived from one specimen sequenced in a study of T cell responses to AZD1222 COVID-19 vaccine. Data came from immunoSEQ multiplex PCR; TCRdb stores just in-frame clones and leaves some out. This sample carries about 120,000 clones, over 75% of them seen once, and the ten largest clones take about 3%. The input for sequencing was peripheral blood, taken on day 0 of AZD1222 vaccination. The source is an adult in good health.

The rearrangement links TRBV7-9 to TRBJ1-2; no firm D call. Germline values: CDR1 SEHNR, CDR2 FQNEAQ (reference sequence). This CDR3 comprises 12 residues. V was pared by 2 bases and J by 2 bases, with 3 bases between. CDR3 bases: TGTGCCAGCAGCTTATCAAACTATGGCTACACCTTC. Translated, it gives CASSLSNYGYTF.

The chain carries TRBV7-8 and TRBJ1-3; D is unresolved. CDR3 length: 20 amino acids. Per germline, CDR1 SGHVS and CDR2 FQNEAQ. Trimming stripped 3 bases from V and 3 bases from J, with 27 bases between. The CDR3 DNA follows: TGTGCCAGCAGCTTCATAGTTAACGTGATAGGACGAGATTTTGGAAACACCATATATTTT. It specifies CASSFIVNVIGRDFGNTIYF.

The gene calls are TRBV5-4 and TRBJ2-3; D is perhaps TRBD1 (5 bases). CDR1 and CDR2 (germline): SGHNT, YYREEE (reference sequence). Trimming pared 4 bases from V and 0 bases from J, leaving 12 bases between. The CDR3 is 15 residues long. CDR3 sequence (DNA): TGTGCCAGCAGCCCCGATCCAGGGAGCACAGATACGCAGTATTTT. Encoded protein: CASSPDPGSTDTQYF.

The sample holds one count of this clone. This rearrangement joins TRBV29-1 to TRBJ1-2, with D hard to call. The CDR3 sequence is 14 residues long. V was clipped by 1 base and J by 5 bases, with 14 bases between them. Germline CDR1 is SQVTM and CDR2 is ANQGSEA. The CDR3 sequence: CSVEVGTERYGYTF. The DNA for the CDR3 is TGCAGCGTTGAAGTGGGCACAGAACGTTATGGCTACACCTTC.

V and J are TRBV25-1 and TRBJ2-5, with 7 bases matching TRBD1. With 2 bases clipped from V and 5 bases from J, the junction kept 8 bases outside the gene matches. The CDR3 extends over 15 amino acids. CDR1 is MGHDK and CDR2 is SYGVNS in the germline V gene. CDR3 region: CASSEARDSSETQYF. CDR3 sequence (DNA): TGTGCCAGCAGTGAAGCCCGGGACAGCTCGGAGACCCAGTACTTC.

The chain joins TRBV7-8 to TRBJ2-7, with 9 bases fitting TRBD2. Germline V gene data show CDR1 as SGHVS and CDR2 as FQNEAQ. The CDR3 length is 17 residues. V lost 3 bases to trimming and J lost 0 bases; unmatched junction nucleotides: 9. The CDR3 loop reads CASSFLRASGASYEQYF. The CDR3 DNA reads as TGTGCCAGCAGCTTCCTCCGGGCTAGCGGGGCCTCCTACGAGCAGTACTTC.

The V gene is TRBV7-6, the J gene TRBJ2-3, with 14 bases fitting TRBD2. The CDR3 sequence is 17 residues long. Per the germline V gene, CDR1 is SGHVS and CDR2 is FNYEAQ. The junction had 6 bases not matched to a gene; V was cut back by 5 bases and J by 2 bases. DNA for the CDR3: TGTGCCAGCAGCGCCGGACTAGCGGGGGGCTTCACAGATACGCAGTATTTT. Translating it yields CASSAGLAGGFTDTQYF.

The chain has TRBV19 and TRBJ2-7; weak D call: TRBD1 (6 bases). Germline lookup yields CDR1 LNHDA and CDR2 SQIVND (reference sequence). The CDR3 spans 15 residues. V was trimmed by 1 base and J by 6 bases, leaving 16 bases between them. The CDR3 spells CASSIAGLGAGEQYF. The CDR3 DNA follows: TGTGCCAGTAGTATAGCCGGACTGGGGGCTGGCGAGCAGTACTTC.

This chain joins TRBV19 and TRBJ2-2; TRBD1 aligns across 7 bases. This CDR3 is 14 amino acids long. CDR1 and CDR2 from the germline V gene are LNHDA and SQIVND (reference sequence). The V gene end was trimmed by 2 bases and the J gene end by 7 bases; junction bases not matched to a gene: 4. This CDR3 is CASSIRQGGGELFF. CDR3 nucleotides: TGTGCCAGTAGTATACGACAGGGCGGCGGGGAGCTGTTTTTT.

The chain carries TRBV7-3 and TRBJ1-6; 9 bases are a match to TRBD1. V trimming: 3 bases; J trimming: 7 bases; junction bases outside the gene matches: 4. The CDR3 extends over 15 amino acids. The germline V gene has CDR1 SGHTA and CDR2 FQGTGA. CDR3 loop: CASSFLGQGNSPLHF. For the CDR3, the DNA is TGTGCCAGCAGCTTCCTAGGACAGGGGAATTCACCCCTCCACTTT.

The DNA for the CDR3 is TGTGCCAGCAGCAATACTAGCGGGGGGGAAGAGACCCAGTACTTC. Protein sequence: CASSNTSGGEETQYF. The chain is built from TRBV21-1 and TRBJ2-5; the D segment call TRBD2 is taken from the table without a DNA check. TRBV21-1 is a pseudogene. The CDR3 runs to 15 residues.

The V gene is TRBV3-1 (or the pseudogene TRBV3-2), the J gene TRBJ1-6; 7 positions match TRBD1. Looked up from germline, CDR1 is LGHDT and CDR2 is YNNKEL (reference sequence). V dropped 4 bases and J dropped 10; count of bases not matched to a gene: 7. This CDR3 is built from 14 residues. The CDR3 spells CASSRQGADSPLHF. CDR3 coding DNA: TGTGCCAGCAGCCGACAGGGTGCGGACTCACCCCTCCACTTT.

The gene calls are TRBV5-1 and TRBJ2-5; 7 bases align to TRBD2. Trimming removed 0 bases from V and 3 bases from J; junction bases left unmatched: 5. There are 15 residues in the CDR3. Germline V gene data show CDR1 as SGHRS and CDR2 as YFSETQ. CDR3 in DNA: TGCGCCAGCAGCTTGGGGCTAGCGGTAAAAGAGACCCAGTACTTC. Protein sequence: CASSLGLAVKETQYF.

The gene calls are TRBV11-2 and TRBJ1-2; D is unresolved. Germline-derived CDR1 and CDR2 are SGHAT and FQNNGV. Trimming took off 0 bases at V and 4 bases at J, with 12 bases between the two ends. CDR3 length equals 15 residues. CDR3 in amino acids: CASSLDLGLVYGYTF. In DNA form, the CDR3 reads TGTGCCAGCAGCTTAGATCTGGGCTTGGTCTATGGCTACACCTTC.

The rearrangement uses TRBV6-1 and TRBJ2-5; 15 positions match TRBD2. Germline loops: CDR1 MNHNS, CDR2 SASEGT. The CDR3 extends over 17 amino acids. Trimming cost V 2 bases and J 7 bases; bases outside gene matches: 8. In DNA, the CDR3 is TGTGCCAGCAGTGAAAAAAGGGGACTAGCGGGAGGAGGGACCCAGTACTTC. Amino acids: CASSEKRGLAGGGTQYF.

This chain links TRBV6-2 or TRBV6-3 with TRBJ2-4; unclear D gene. Germline loops: CDR1 MNHEY, CDR2 SVGEGT. The CDR3 totals 17 residues. The V gene lost 5 bases and the J gene lost 1 base, with 18 bases spanning the gap. CDR3 nucleotide sequence: TGTGCCAGCAGTAAGAGGAATTGGGCCGAGGCCAAAAACATTCAGTACTTC. Protein product: CASSKRNWAEAKNIQYF.

This clone was detected only a few times. V usage is TRBV3-1 (or the pseudogene TRBV3-2) and J usage is TRBJ2-7; the match to TRBD1 covers 7 bases. Germline CDR1 is LGHDT and CDR2 is YNNKEL (reference sequence). After removal of 1 base from V and 6 bases from J, the junction contained 3 bases not matched to a gene. CDR3 size: 13 residues. The CDR3 nucleotides read TGTGCCAGCAGCCAAGTCGACAGGGTCGAGCAGTACTTC. As protein: CASSQVDRVEQYF.

This rearrangement joins TRBV7-8 to TRBJ2-7, with D perhaps matching TRBD2 (7 bases). The V gene's germline CDR1 is SGHVS and CDR2 FQNEAQ. The ends were cut back, 1 base at V and 0 bases at J, with 13 bases in the middle. The CDR3 spans 16 residues. The CDR3 loop reads CASSLVMGGPSYEQYF. The CDR3 DNA sequence: TGTGCCAGCAGCTTAGTCATGGGGGGGCCCTCCTACGAGCAGTACTTC.

The V gene is TRBV23-1, the J gene TRBJ2-7, with D possibly TRBD1 on 7 matching bases. TRBV23-1 belongs to the ORF category, with a function that is uncertain. V lost 8 bases and J lost 2, with 22 bases in between. The CDR3 is made up of 16 amino acids. CDR3 DNA sequence: TGCGCCAGCGCCCTCTCTAGGAGGGACAGTCCCTACGAGCAGTACTTC. Translating gives CASALSRRDSPYEQYF.

The CDR3 region has the DNA TGTGCCAGCAGACCCCAGGGCGGGGGAGTCGCCGGGGAGCTGTTTTTT. It yields the protein CASRPQGGGVAGELFF. V is TRBV7-9 and J is TRBJ2-2; TRBD2 aligns across 7 bases. Germline V gene data show CDR1 as SEHNR and CDR2 as FQNEAQ (reference sequence). V shed 6 bases, J shed 6 bases, and the junction held 13 bases outside the gene matches. This CDR3 has 16 residues.

For the CDR3, the DNA is TGTGCCAGCAGCAGCCTGGGTGGGAGGCGGGAAGTCGAGCAGTACTTC. Its translation is CASSSLGGRREVEQYF. V and J are TRBV4-2 and TRBJ2-7, with a possible D match to TRBD2 (6 bases). CDR3 length equals 16 residues. V lost 5 bases and J lost 6, with 23 bases in between. CDR1 LGHNA and CDR2 YNFKEQ come from the germline V gene.

V and J are TRBV30 and TRBJ1-2, with D hard to call. The CDR3 is 13 residues long. The germline gives CDR1 GTSNPN, CDR2 SVGIG (reference sequence). V was clipped by 5 bases and J by 6 bases, with 16 bases between them. The CDR3 sequence: CAWSSSRDHGYTF. The CDR3 nucleotides are TGTGCCTGGTCTTCGTCACGAGACCATGGCTACACCTTC.

This chain uses TRBV2 with TRBJ2-7, with D unresolved. Trimming shortened V by 6 bases and J by 6 bases, and 9 bases separated the two germline ends. The V gene's germline CDR1 is SNHLY and CDR2 FYNNEI. This CDR3 is 11 amino acids long. The CDR3 DNA follows: TGTGCCAGCAGCCCTTACAGCGAGCAGTACTTC. It encodes CASSPYSEQYF. Variable domain in full (rest from reference TRBV2 and TRBJ2-7): EPEVTQTPSHQVTQMGQEVILRCVPISNHLYFYWYRQILGQKVEFLVSFYNNEISEKSEIFDDQFSVERPDGSNFTLKIRSTKLEDSAMYFCASSPYSEQYFGPGTRLTVT.